This TCR beta chain was found in a study of blood T cell repertoires in COVID-19. Original analysis: The authors estimated nucleated cell counts from reference gene primer amplification. Sequencing used immunoSEQ multiplex PCR; TCRdb keeps in-frame clones, though not all of them. V and J calls and clone size are those listed in that table; D and trimming were worked out from the DNA. In the table there are 430,000 or so clones, 85% to 90% of which are singletons. The CDR3 covers 15 residues. V shed 2 bases and J 6 bases; nucleotides not matched to a gene: 9. The V gene's germline CDR1 is KGHDR and CDR2 SFDVKD.

The TCR was taken from a woman aged 40 to 49 who had recovered from COVID-19. The chain carries TRBV24-1 and TRBJ2-7; 7 bases are shared with TRBD2. The sequencing sample was made of PBMCs or T cells enriched from blood (not recorded which). Here the CDR3 DNA reads TGTGCCACCAGTGATTCTCGGGGGAGGGCCGGCGAGCAGTACTTC. Translating it yields CATSDSRGRAGEQYF.